The 31 T cell receptor beta chains below come from one sample, sequenced in a study of blood T cell repertoires in COVID-19. Sequencing was performed with immunoSEQ multiplex PCR; in TCRdb, only in-frame clones are kept and a portion is missing. The table has about 310,000 clones, about 89% seen once; the top ten hold roughly 8.9%. Sequencing was done on a sample of PBMCs or T cells enriched from blood (not recorded which). The receptor source for this set is a woman aged 40 to 50 who had recovered from COVID-19.

The chain couples TRBV11-3 to TRBJ2-3; D gene unclear. CDR1 is SGHNT, CDR2 YENEEA, per germline. The CDR3 totals 14 residues. Trimming left V 1 base short and J 4 bases short, with 9 bases between. The CDR3 region is CASSLGRSSDTQYF. The CDR3 nucleotides read TGTGCCAGCAGCTTAGGCCGGTCTTCAGATACGCAGTATTTT.

V is TRBV6-5 and J is TRBJ2-7; maybe TRBD2 (6 bases). The CDR3 sequence is 15 residues long. The germline V gene has CDR1 MNHEY and CDR2 SVGAGI. V lost 8 bases to trimming and J lost 0 bases, with 17 bases between them. In DNA, the CDR3 is TGTGCCAGCTATATGGCTCCCGGGAGCTCCTACGAGCAGTACTTC. Translated, it gives CASYMAPGSSYEQYF.

This clone was counted at least ten times. This rearrangement joins TRBV4-1 to TRBJ2-1; no definite D call. CDR1 and CDR2 from the germline V gene are MGHRA and YSYEKL. V gave up 3 bases and J gave up 8 bases, with 11 bases separating them. This CDR3 is 13 amino acids long. The CDR3 DNA sequence: TGCGCCAGCAGCCAGTACTACGTGGATGAGCAGTTCTTC. Translated, it gives CASSQYYVDEQFF.

As for this clone: The same CDR3 also results from other DNA sequences found in this sample. The rearrangement links TRBV28 to TRBJ2-7; no firm D call. CDR3 length: 13 amino acids. Trimming stripped 2 bases from V and 2 bases from J, with 7 bases between. The germline V gene encodes CDR1 MDHEN and CDR2 SYDVKM. CDR3 DNA sequence: TGTGCCAGCAGTTTACCCTCCCCCTACGAGCAGTACTTC. This sequence encodes CASSLPSPYEQYF.

The chain uses TRBV7-2 and TRBJ2-7; the D is unclear. The V and J ends lost 1 base and 0 bases respectively, with 13 bases between them. The CDR3 spans 16 residues. Per germline, CDR1 SGHTA and CDR2 FQGNSA. The CDR3 loop is CASSLVDTISSYEQYF. The CDR3 DNA follows: TGTGCCAGCAGCTTAGTCGACACCATAAGCTCCTACGAGCAGTACTTC.

This clone was observed once. The CDR3 nucleotides are TGTGCCACCAGTGACCTCGGGGATCAGCCCCAGCATTTT. It is translated as CATSDLGDQPQHF. The chain uses TRBV24-1 and TRBJ1-5; D is uncertain. This CDR3 comprises 13 residues. The V end lost 4 bases, the J end lost 5 bases, and 8 bases lay between the germline ends. Germline lookup yields CDR1 KGHDR and CDR2 SFDVKD.

This chain connects TRBV5-8 to TRBJ1-3; maybe TRBD1 (5 bases). Germline V gives CDR1 SGHTS, CDR2 YDEGEE. V lost 2 bases and J 3 bases, leaving 12 bases between the germline ends. The length of the CDR3 is 15 residues. The CDR3: CASSFHGGIGNTIYF. Here the CDR3 DNA reads TGTGCCAGCAGCTTCCACGGGGGGATTGGAAACACCATATATTTT. The full variable domain, rest sourced from reference TRBV5-8 and TRBJ1-3, is EAGVTQSPTHLIKTRGQQATLRCSPISGHTSVYWYQQALGLGLQFLLWYDEGEERNRGNFPPRFSGRQFPNYSSELNVNALELEDSALYLCASSFHGGIGNTIYFGEGSWLTVV.

The chain combines TRBV4-1 with TRBJ2-7; the D gene is possibly TRBD1 (5 bases). The CDR3 loop spans 16 amino acids. Germline assignment: CDR1 MGHRA and CDR2 YSYEKL. Trimming removed 0 bases from V and 4 bases from J, with 16 bases in between. CDR3 loop: CASSQDGRVGFYEQYF. In DNA, the CDR3 is TGCGCCAGCAGCCAAGATGGCAGGGTGGGTTTTTACGAGCAGTACTTC.

The chain links TRBV5-4 to TRBJ2-1; 9 positions match TRBD1. With 2 bases clipped from V and 8 bases from J, the junction kept 8 bases outside the gene matches. Germline V gene data show CDR1 as SGHNT and CDR2 as YYREEE (reference sequence). CDR3 length equals 15 residues. The CDR3 loop reads CASSFGQGLFDEQFF. DNA for the CDR3: TGTGCCAGCAGCTTCGGACAGGGGCTGTTCGATGAGCAGTTCTTC.

In its sample, this clone was seen a few times. This chain connects TRBV21-1 to TRBJ1-2; the table's D call, TRBD1, has no DNA check behind it. TRBV21-1 is deemed a pseudogene. CDR3 length: 13 amino acids. This CDR3 reads CASSKYRAGGYTF. The CDR3, as DNA: TGTGCCAGCAGCAAATACAGGGCTGGTGGCTACACCTTC.

The V and J genes are TRBV4-1 and TRBJ2-1; D is uncertain. CDR1 is MGHRA and CDR2 is YSYEKL in the germline V gene. The V end was cut by 1 base, the J end by 0 bases, with 10 bases between. The CDR3 consists of 16 residues. The CDR3 loop reads CASSQVAVSSYNEQFF. The CDR3 DNA is TGCGCCAGCAGCCAAGTTGCGGTCAGCTCCTACAATGAGCAGTTCTTC.

The chain couples TRBV3-1 (or the pseudogene TRBV3-2) to TRBJ2-5; tentatively, D is TRBD2 (6 bases). V gave up 4 bases and J gave up 4 bases, with 13 bases separating them. CDR3 length: 14 amino acids. Germline V gene sequence: CDR1 LGHDT, CDR2 YNNKEL (reference sequence). CDR3 nucleotide sequence: TGTGCCAGCAGCCCGCGGGGAAGCGTAGAGACCCAGTACTTC. Encoded protein: CASSPRGSVETQYF.

This chain connects TRBV28 to TRBJ2-1, with D perhaps TRBD1 (6 bases). V lost 5 bases and J 10 bases, leaving 9 bases between the germline ends. The CDR3 consists of 11 residues. CDR1 is MDHEN and CDR2 is SYDVKM in the germline V gene. The CDR3 here is CASSVDREQFF. CDR3 DNA: TGTGCCAGCAGTGTCGACAGGGAGCAGTTCTTC.

The rearrangement links TRBV3-1 (or the pseudogene TRBV3-2) to TRBJ1-5; tentatively, D is TRBD1 (6 bases). Germline loops: CDR1 LGHDT, CDR2 YNNKEL (reference sequence). The CDR3 is made up of 16 amino acids. V was shortened by 2 bases and J by 0 bases, with 11 bases between the two germline ends. In nucleotides, the CDR3 is TGTGCCAGCAGCCAATATTTAGGGGGTAGCAATCAGCCCCAGCATTTT. This encodes CASSQYLGGSNQPQHF.

The chain links TRBV19 to TRBJ2-7; tentatively, D is TRBD1 (6 bases). The germline V gene has CDR1 LNHDA and CDR2 SQIVND (reference sequence). V lost 5 bases and J 4 bases, leaving 12 bases between the germline ends. The CDR3 length is 13 residues. This CDR3 reads CASSGDNIYEQYF. For the CDR3, the DNA is TGTGCCAGTAGTGGGGACAACATTTACGAGCAGTACTTC.

The chain has TRBV27 and TRBJ2-5; 7 nucleotides align to TRBD2. The germline V gene encodes CDR1 MNHEY and CDR2 SMNVEV (reference sequence). This CDR3 has 13 amino acids. V lost 8 bases and J lost 5; bases outside the gene matches: 8. The CDR3 sequence is CASSTSPRETQYF. CDR3 in DNA: TGTGCCAGCTCGACTAGCCCCAGGGAGACCCAGTACTTC.

The chain has TRBV2 and TRBJ1-1, with D unresolved. The CDR3 runs 12 residues. Germline CDR1 reads SNHLY; CDR2 reads FYNNEI. Between the trimmed V and J ends, which lost 3 bases and 8 bases, there was a span of 10 bases. CDR3 residues: CASSDGRLEAFF. In DNA form, the CDR3 reads TGTGCCAGCAGTGATGGCAGGTTAGAAGCTTTCTTT.

The chain carries TRBV6-1 and TRBJ1-2; D may be TRBD1 (6 bases). This CDR3 has 15 amino acids. Germline V gives CDR1 MNHNS, CDR2 SASEGT. V lost 0 bases, J lost 3 bases, and 11 bases lay in between. CDR3 coding DNA: TGTGCCAGCAGTGAAGCGCGGGGGCGGGACTATGGCTACACCTTC. As protein: CASSEARGRDYGYTF.

The V call is TRBV7-6, the J call TRBJ2-7, with 14 nucleotides matching TRBD2. Germline CDR1 reads SGHVS; CDR2 reads FNYEAQ. After removal of 6 bases from V and 6 bases from J, the junction contained 7 bases not matched to a gene. The CDR3 is made up of 15 amino acids. CDR3 nucleotides: TGTGCCAGCAGTACGGGACTAGCGGGAGTACCCGAGCAGTACTTC. Amino acid sequence: CASSTGLAGVPEQYF.

This chain links TRBV2 with TRBJ2-7; 10 nucleotides agree with TRBD1. The CDR3 covers 13 residues. Germline-derived CDR1 and CDR2 are SNHLY and FYNNEI. Unmatched junction bases numbered 7, after V lost 7 bases and J lost 7 bases. The CDR3 nucleotides are TGTGCCAGCACGGGACAGGGGCCCGGGGAGCAGTACTTC. Amino acid sequence: CASTGQGPGEQYF.

The gene calls are TRBV6-5 and TRBJ2-7; tentative D call: TRBD1 (6 bases). The V and J ends lost 5 bases and 1 base respectively, with 12 bases between them. The CDR3 is 14 residues long. CDR1 is MNHEY, CDR2 SVGAGI, per germline. CDR3 sequence (DNA): TGTGCCAGCAGTCTAGACAGGTTTTCCTACGAGCAGTACTTC. Amino acid sequence: CASSLDRFSYEQYF.

J is TRBJ1-5 and V is TRBV12-5; 8 bases are a match to TRBD1. This CDR3 has 18 residues. The V segment lost 0 bases and the J segment 0 bases; nucleotides outside the gene matches: 7. Germline V gives CDR1 LGHNT, CDR2 FRNRAP. In nucleotides, the CDR3 is TGTGCTAGTGGTTTGGTCGGGCAGGGGGCTTATAGCAATCAGCCCCAGCATTTT. Translated, it gives CASGLVGQGAYSNQPQHF.

The V gene is TRBV7-8, the J gene TRBJ2-1; 13 bases map to TRBD2. CDR3 size: 17 residues. Germline V gene lookup returns CDR1 SGHVS and CDR2 FQNEAQ. V dropped 4 bases and J dropped 8; count of bases not matched to a gene: 11. The CDR3 loop is CASSSEGWGLAGHEQFF. CDR3 bases: TGTGCCAGCAGCTCGGAGGGGTGGGGACTAGCGGGGCATGAGCAGTTCTTC.

For this clone: No DNA is shown, since the ends of the CDR3 on it are uncertain; the CDR3 is the one TCRdb lists. The V gene is TRBV21-1, the J gene TRBJ2-7; the table's TRBD1 call for D was not verified on the DNA. TRBV21-1 corresponds to a pseudogene. From its first to its last residue, the CDR3 has 17 amino acids. This CDR3 is CASSTKLVAGGNYEQYF.

The CDR3: CASVNGGGSNQPQHF. The CDR3 region has the DNA TGTGCCAGCGTAAATGGCGGGGGTAGCAATCAGCCCCAGCATTTT. This sequence joins TRBV27 and TRBJ1-5; a possible D gene is TRBD1 (5 bases). Trimming stripped 8 bases from V and 0 bases from J, with 14 bases between. Germline CDR1 reads MNHEY; CDR2 reads SMNVEV (reference sequence). The CDR3 sequence is 15 residues long.

This clone was observed a handful of times. The chain uses TRBV4-1 and TRBJ2-7, with 7 bases lining up with TRBD2. The germline V gene encodes CDR1 MGHRA and CDR2 YSYEKL. The CDR3 sequence is 14 residues long. Losses at the gene ends were 5 bases for V and 3 bases for J; bases not matched to a gene: 7. CDR3 DNA sequence: TGCGCCAGCAGCGACCGACTAGCCGACTACGAGCAGTACTTC. This translates into CASSDRLADYEQYF.

The chain links TRBV7-2 to TRBJ1-5, with 8 nucleotides matching TRBD1. J gave up 6 bases and V 1 base, and 11 bases lay outside the gene matches. CDR1 SGHTA and CDR2 FQGNSA come from the germline V gene. The CDR3 runs to 17 residues. Here the CDR3 reads CASSLGPTGADSQPQHF. CDR3 sequence (DNA): TGTGCCAGCAGCTTAGGGCCGACAGGGGCGGATAGTCAGCCCCAGCATTTT.

This chain connects TRBV7-6 to TRBJ1-4; tentatively, D is TRBD1 (6 bases). The germline gives CDR1 SGHVS, CDR2 FNYEAQ. The CDR3 sequence is 16 residues long. The ends were cut back, 1 base at V and 2 bases at J, with 11 bases in the middle. The CDR3 nucleotides read TGTGCCAGCAGCTTAGGTACAGGGCTTACTAATGAAAAACTGTTTTTT. Translating it yields CASSLGTGLTNEKLFF.

The J gene is TRBJ1-5, the V gene TRBV24-1, with 7 bases matching TRBD1. V gave up 12 bases and J gave up 1 base; unmatched junction bases: 17. Germline loops: CDR1 KGHDR, CDR2 SFDVKD. This CDR3 region has 17 residues. The CDR3, as DNA: TGTGCCCCCATTGAACAGGGGAAAGACGGAAGCAATCAGCCCCAGCATTTT. Translating it yields CAPIEQGKDGSNQPQHF.

This chain connects TRBV4-3 to TRBJ2-1; 14 nucleotides agree with TRBD2. CDR3 length: 17 amino acids. CDR1 and CDR2 from the germline V gene are LGHNA and YSLEER. With V trimmed by 0 bases and J by 6 bases, 4 bases remained unmatched. The CDR3 loop reads CASSQDGTSGSSNEQFF. CDR3 sequence (DNA): TGCGCCAGCAGCCAAGATGGGACTAGCGGGAGCAGCAATGAGCAGTTCTTC.

This sequence joins TRBV9 and TRBJ2-5; the match to TRBD2 covers 7 bases. This CDR3 has 14 residues. Trimming at V came to 7 bases and at J to 4 bases, leaving 10 bases not matched to a gene. CDR1 SGDLS and CDR2 YYNGEE come from the germline V gene. The CDR3 nucleotides are TGTGCCAGCTCTCAAGCGGGGAGGACAGAGACCCAGTACTTC. Translating it yields CASSQAGRTETQYF.